Shown below are 7 T cell receptor beta chains from a single sample sequenced in a study of T cell responses to AZD1222 COVID-19 vaccine. Clones were sequenced by immunoSEQ multiplex PCR, and TCRdb holds only the in-frame ones, with some missing. The sample contains under 150,000 clones, 90% of which appear only once. Sample: peripheral blood, taken on day 0 of AZD1222 vaccination. Source of these receptors: an adult in good health.

V is TRBV2 and J is TRBJ1-5; 10 bases are shared with TRBD1. V lost 10 bases to trimming and J lost 7 bases; unmatched junction nucleotides: 10. The germline gives CDR1 SNHLY, CDR2 FYNNEI. This CDR3 comprises 14 residues. The CDR3 DNA reads as TGTGCCACCCAAGACAGGGGGCCGAGGCAGCCCCAGCATTTT. It yields the protein CATQDRGPRQPQHF.

The chain joins TRBV5-5 to TRBJ1-5, with unresolved D. Trimming took off 4 bases at V and 2 bases at J, with 10 bases between the two ends. The CDR3 is 14 amino acids. Germline V CDR1 and CDR2: SGHKS, YYEKEE (reference sequence). CDR3 sequence reads: CASSPVRGNQPQHF. DNA of the CDR3: TGTGCCAGCAGCCCGGTAAGGGGCAATCAGCCCCAGCATTTT. The variable domain in full, with the rest retrieved from reference TRBV5-5 and TRBJ1-5, is DAGVTQSPTHLIKTRGQQVTLRCSPISGHKSVSWYQQVLGQGPQFIFQYYEKEERGRGNFPDRFSARQFPNYSSELNVNALLLGDSALYLCASSPVRGNQPQHFGDGTRLSIL.

The chain joins TRBV15 to TRBJ1-6, with D possibly matching TRBD1 (5 bases). The CDR3 runs 15 residues. The germline V gene encodes CDR1 LNHNV and CDR2 YYDKDF (reference sequence). V shed 4 bases and J shed 7 bases, with 14 bases lying between them. The CDR3: CATSTTGGTNSPLHF. The CDR3 bases are TGTGCCACCAGCACGACCGGGGGAACGAATTCACCCCTCCACTTT.

The chain is built from TRBV28 and TRBJ1-2; D is ambiguous. V was cut by 6 bases and J by 3 bases, with 20 bases left in between. CDR3 length equals 16 residues. The germline gives CDR1 MDHEN, CDR2 SYDVKM. The CDR3 DNA reads TGTGCCAGCAGCACCCGTTTCAGGTACAGCGACTATGGCTACACCTTC. This gives the protein CASSTRFRYSDYGYTF.

This chain joins TRBV29-1 and TRBJ2-5; D may be TRBD2 (6 bases). CDR1 and CDR2 from the germline V gene are SQVTM and ANQGSEA. V was cut by 6 bases and J by 6 bases, with 11 bases left in between. The CDR3 runs 11 residues. The CDR3 DNA reads TGCAGCGTCGGGACTCCGCAGACCCAGTACTTC. This translates into CSVGTPQTQYF.

The CDR3 is CASEGQTSRYTF. In DNA, the CDR3 is TGTGCCAGCGAGGGACAGACCTCCCGATACACCTTC. The chain recombines TRBV6-5 with TRBJ1-2; 7 bases align to TRBD1. Trimming cost V 8 bases and J 11 bases; bases outside gene matches: 11. The CDR3 is made up of 12 amino acids. From germline, CDR1 is MNHEY and CDR2 SVGAGI.

V and J are TRBV4-2 and TRBJ2-7; D is perhaps TRBD2 (7 bases). In germline, CDR1 is LGHNA, CDR2 YNFKEQ. This CDR3 region has 16 residues. Trimming left V 5 bases short and J 0 bases short, with 17 bases between. CDR3 sequence: CASSFRGGELSYEQYF. The CDR3 region has the DNA TGTGCCAGCAGCTTTAGGGGGGGGGAGCTCTCCTACGAGCAGTACTTC.